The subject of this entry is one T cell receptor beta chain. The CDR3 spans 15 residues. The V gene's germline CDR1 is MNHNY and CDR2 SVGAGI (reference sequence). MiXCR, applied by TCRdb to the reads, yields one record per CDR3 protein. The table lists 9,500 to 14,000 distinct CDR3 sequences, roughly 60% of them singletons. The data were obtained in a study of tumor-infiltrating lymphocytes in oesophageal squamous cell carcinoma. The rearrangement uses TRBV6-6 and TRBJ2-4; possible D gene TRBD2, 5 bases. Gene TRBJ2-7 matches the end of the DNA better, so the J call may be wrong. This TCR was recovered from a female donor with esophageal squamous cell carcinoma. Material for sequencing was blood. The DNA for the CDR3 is TGTGCCAGCAGTGACGGACGGGGAAGCTCCTACGAGCAGTACTTC. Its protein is CASSDGRGSSYEQYF.